This T cell receptor beta chain was recovered during a study of vaccination effects on CD4 cells after COVID-19. Study background: Participants got two doses of BNT162b2 or mRNA-1273 vaccine. A couple of convalescent patients each provided a sample, at 16 days and at one week before vaccination. Study-wide findings and caveats: Pronounced clonal contraction occurred in clones induced by infection and by vaccine late after vaccination.

Method: immunoSEQ multiplex PCR; TCRdb's copy keeps in-frame clones and lacks some. The sample carries tens of thousands of clones, 72% recorded once. Germline CDR1 and CDR2: SEHNR and FQNEAQ (reference sequence). Trimming at V came to 4 bases and at J to 8 bases, leaving 15 bases not matched to a gene. CDR3 length: 17 residues. With 10 days of culture completed, CD4+ T cells were isolated. The person acquired a PCR-confirmed SARS-CoV-2 infection between March and December 2020. On this clone: Antigen unknown.

The chain is built from TRBV7-9 and TRBJ2-1; TRBD2 agrees at 9 bases. The sequencing here drew on CD4+ T cells from PBMCs cultured without peptide, taken before COVID-19 vaccination. This receptor was identified in a human donor who had a prior SARS-CoV-2 infection. CDR3 bases: TGTGCCAGCAGCTCAAGAGTAGCGGGAGTGGTTAGCCATGAGCAGTTCTTC. This codes for CASSSRVAGVVSHEQFF. The full variable domain, its missing parts supplied by reference TRBV7-9 and TRBJ2-1, is DTGVSQNPRHKITKRGQNVTFRCDPISEHNRLYWYRQTLGQGPEFLTYFQNEAQLEKSRLLSDRFSAERPKGSFSTLEIQRTEQGDSAMYLCASSSRVAGVVSHEQFFGPGTRLTVL.